The 28 T cell receptor beta chains given below trace back to one sample, sequenced in a study of OX40 agonist ivuxolimab in advanced cancers. Library preparation employed the immunoSEQ multiplex PCR assay. The table was pulled from immuneACCESS by TCRdb, which kept in-frame rearrangements only. Such tables lose some clones; where checked, under half of the loss comes from unresolved V genes, and the rest has no known cause. The sample records some 94,000 clones, about 92% of which are singletons. The ten largest clones add up to 3.4% of the sample. This specimen consisted of CD4+ or CD8+ T cells sorted from blood, obtained in a trial of the OX40 agonist ivuxolimab. These receptors were taken from an adult with an advanced solid tumor such as melanoma, head and neck, liver or kidney cancer.

V usage is TRBV21-1 and J usage is TRBJ1-1; the table's TRBD1 call for D was not verified on the DNA. TRBV21-1 is a documented pseudogene. CDR3 length: 15 amino acids. CDR3 in DNA: TGTGCCAGCATCCAGCCTCCAGGGTTTCGCACTGAAGCTTTCTTT. Protein sequence: CASIQPPGFRTEAFF.

The chain recombines TRBV5-6 with TRBJ2-1, with TRBD1 as a possible D gene (5 bases). CDR1 and CDR2 from the germline V gene are SGHDT and YYEEEE. The CDR3 is 15 residues long. V gave up 0 bases and J gave up 0 bases, with 7 bases separating them. The CDR3 loop is CASSLGQSSYNEQFF. Written as DNA, the CDR3 is TGTGCCAGCAGCTTGGGACAGAGCTCCTACAATGAGCAGTTCTTC. The whole variable domain, filled in from reference TRBV5-6 and TRBJ2-1, reads DAGVTQSPTHLIKTRGQQVTLRCSPKSGHDTVSWYQQALGQGPQFIFQYYEEEERQRGNFPDRFSGHQFPNYSSELNVNALLLGDSALYLCASSLGQSSYNEQFFGPGTRLTVL.

J is TRBJ2-1 and V is TRBV5-6; TRBD1 matches at 7 bases. CDR1 and CDR2 from the germline V gene are SGHDT and YYEEEE. There are 15 residues in the CDR3. J gave up 0 bases and V 4 bases, and 4 bases lay outside the gene matches. The CDR3 DNA follows: TGTGCCAGCAGCAGCTACAGGGGCTCCTACAATGAGCAGTTCTTC. Residues: CASSSYRGSYNEQFF. Filled out from reference TRBV5-6 and TRBJ2-1, the complete variable domain reads DAGVTQSPTHLIKTRGQQVTLRCSPKSGHDTVSWYQQALGQGPQFIFQYYEEEERQRGNFPDRFSGHQFPNYSSELNVNALLLGDSALYLCASSSYRGSYNEQFFGPGTRLTVL.

This chain links TRBV4-1 with TRBJ2-3; 10 positions match TRBD2. The CDR3 loop spans 17 amino acids. Trimming took 0 bases from V and 0 from J; bases not matched to a gene: 3. Germline loops: CDR1 MGHRA, CDR2 YSYEKL. The CDR3 loop is CASSQEGLATSTDTQYF. The CDR3 DNA is TGCGCCAGCAGCCAAGAGGGACTAGCGACTAGCACAGATACGCAGTATTTT.

The chain combines TRBV7-2 with TRBJ2-3, with TRBD2 matching 14 bases. Losses at the gene ends were 4 bases for V and 2 bases for J; bases not matched to a gene: 5. Germline V gene lookup returns CDR1 SGHTA and CDR2 FQGNSA. The CDR3 loop spans 17 amino acids. In DNA form, the CDR3 reads TGTGCCAGCAGCTGGGGGACTAGCGGGAGAGACACAGATACGCAGTATTTT. This encodes CASSWGTSGRDTDTQYF.

V and J are TRBV2 and TRBJ2-3; D not resolved. V was shortened by 6 bases and J by 2 bases, with 3 bases between the two germline ends. The CDR3 runs to 11 residues. Germline V lookup: CDR1 SNHLY, CDR2 FYNNEI. The CDR3 is CASRFTDTQYF. CDR3 DNA sequence: TGTGCCAGCAGGTTCACAGATACGCAGTATTTT.

The CDR3 bases are TGTGCTAGTGGCCCCCGGGCAGGGGACACTGAAGCTTTCTTT. Protein sequence: CASGPRAGDTEAFF. The chain joins TRBV12-5 to TRBJ1-1, with a tentative D call TRBD1 (6 bases). V gave up 6 bases and J gave up 3 bases, with 14 bases separating them. This CDR3 has 14 amino acids. Germline V CDR1 and CDR2: LGHNT, FRNRAP.

The V and J genes are TRBV30 and TRBJ2-7; 10 bases fit TRBD1. This CDR3 is built from 13 residues. Germline assignment: CDR1 GTSNPN and CDR2 SVGIG (reference sequence). With 5 bases clipped from V and 4 bases from J, the junction kept 5 bases outside the gene matches. CDR3 sequence: CAWSDRGLYEQYF. The CDR3 DNA sequence: TGTGCCTGGTCTGACAGGGGGCTTTACGAGCAGTACTTC. The full variable domain, in which reference TRBV30 and TRBJ2-7 provide the parts outside the CDR3, is SQTIHQWPATLVQPVGSPLSLECTVEGTSNPNLYWYRQAAGRGLQLLFYSVGIGQISSEVPQNLSASRPQDRQFILSSKKLLLSDSGFYLCAWSDRGLYEQYFGPGTRLTVT.

The chain joins TRBV19 to TRBJ1-1, with D maybe TRBD1 (6 bases). CDR1 and CDR2 from the germline V gene are LNHDA and SQIVND (reference sequence). V was cut by 5 bases and J by 1 base, with 8 bases left in between. The CDR3 loop spans 13 amino acids. This chain's CDR3 is CASSRGPNTEAFF. CDR3 nucleotide sequence: TGTGCCAGTAGTCGGGGGCCGAACACTGAAGCTTTCTTT.

V gene TRBV2 combines with J gene TRBJ1-2; unclear D gene. The V end lost 6 bases, the J end lost 6 bases, and 8 bases lay between the germline ends. The germline V gene encodes CDR1 SNHLY and CDR2 FYNNEI. The CDR3 is 11 amino acids. CDR3 DNA: TGTGCCAGCAGCGGGATAAATGGCTACACCTTC. It specifies CASSGINGYTF.

The chain recombines TRBV27 with TRBJ2-2, with 9 bases matching TRBD1. Germline CDR1 and CDR2: MNHEY and SMNVEV (reference sequence). The trim removed 3 bases at V and 6 bases at J, leaving 5 bases unmatched. The CDR3 has 15 residues. Written as DNA, the CDR3 is TGTGCCAGCAGTTTCCCCGGGACAGGGCCCGGGGAGCTGTTTTTT. Amino acids: CASSFPGTGPGELFF.

J is TRBJ1-2 and V is TRBV7-2; D may be TRBD1 (5 bases). CDR1 and CDR2 from the germline V gene are SGHTA and FQGNSA. The CDR3 loop spans 12 amino acids. V shed 5 bases and J shed 12 bases, with 16 bases lying between them. As DNA, the CDR3 is TGTGCCAGCAGCCCGAGACAGTCCCCGGACACCTTC. It specifies CASSPRQSPDTF.

The CDR3 DNA is TGTGCCAGTAGTAACCGGGACAGGGGGTGGTACGAGCAGTACTTC. Its protein is CASSNRDRGWYEQYF. This chain connects TRBV19 to TRBJ2-7, with 11 positions matching TRBD1. The CDR3 consists of 15 residues. The junction had 6 bases not matched to a gene; V was cut back by 4 bases and J by 4 bases. Germline CDR1 reads LNHDA; CDR2 reads SQIVND (reference sequence).

This clone was picked up one time. The CDR3 DNA reads as TGTGCTAGTGGTTTGGGACAGGGGCGCGGCTACACCTTC. This gives the protein CASGLGQGRGYTF. This chain uses TRBV12-5 with TRBJ1-2; 8 bases map to TRBD1. This CDR3 region has 13 residues. Trimming cost V 1 base and J 8 bases; bases outside gene matches: 3. Germline-derived CDR1 and CDR2 are LGHNT and FRNRAP.

The CDR3 loop is CASSLETGSGYEQYF. In DNA form, the CDR3 reads TGTGCCAGCAGCTTAGAGACGGGTTCCGGGTACGAGCAGTACTTC. This rearrangement joins TRBV7-6 to TRBJ2-7; D unclear. Germline assignment: CDR1 SGHVS and CDR2 FNYEAQ. The CDR3 length is 15 residues. V was cut by 1 base and J by 4 bases, with 14 bases left in between.

The CDR3, as DNA: TGTGCCAGCAGCTTAGGGCCCCAGGGGGCCGGCTATGGCTACACCTTC. As protein: CASSLGPQGAGYGYTF. The chain recombines TRBV7-8 with TRBJ1-2; 8 positions agree with TRBD1. Trimming cost V 1 base and J 4 bases; bases outside gene matches: 8. The germline CDR1 and CDR2 sequences are SGHVS and FQNEAQ. The CDR3 contains 16 residues.

This chain joins TRBV13 and TRBJ1-1; D remains unclear. The V gene's germline CDR1 is PRHDT and CDR2 FYEKMQ (reference sequence). The V end lost 5 bases, the J end lost 0 bases, and 16 bases lay between the germline ends. CDR3 length: 16 residues. The CDR3 nucleotides read TGTGCCAGCAGCCCCCTTGGAGGAGACATGAACACTGAAGCTTTCTTT. It translates to CASSPLGGDMNTEAFF.

The chain recombines TRBV5-5 with TRBJ1-2; possibly TRBD1 for D (6 bases). Trimming pared 0 bases from V and 0 bases from J, leaving 12 bases between. Germline CDR1 reads SGHKS; CDR2 reads YYEKEE (reference sequence). CDR3 size: 16 residues. The DNA of the CDR3 is TGTGCCAGCAGCTTGGCCACGAACAGGGCTAACTATGGCTACACCTTC. Translating it yields CASSLATNRANYGYTF.

The chain has TRBV5-1 and TRBJ2-7; 7 nucleotides line up with TRBD2. CDR3 length: 14 residues. Trimming at V came to 5 bases and at J to 0 bases, leaving 5 bases not matched to a gene. The germline CDR1 and CDR2 sequences are SGHRS and YFSETQ. The CDR3, as DNA: TGCGCCAGCAGAGGGGAGGGCCTCTCCTACGAGCAGTACTTC. The encoded protein is CASRGEGLSYEQYF. The complete variable domain, with remaining parts taken from reference TRBV5-1 and TRBJ2-7, reads KAGVTQTPRYLIKTRGQQVTLSCSPISGHRSVSWYQQTPGQGLQFLFEYFSETQRNKGNFPGRFSGRQFSNSRSEMNVSTLELGDSALYLCASRGEGLSYEQYFGPGTRLTVT.

The J gene is TRBJ2-3, the V gene TRBV9; D may be TRBD2 (6 bases). CDR1 SGDLS and CDR2 YYNGEE come from the germline V gene. The ends were cut back, 4 bases at V and 2 bases at J, with 17 bases in the middle. The CDR3 has 16 residues. The CDR3 DNA reads TGTGCCAGCAGCCAACAAGTCGGGGGTACCACAGATACGCAGTATTTT. Translation gives CASSQQVGGTTDTQYF.

J is TRBJ2-3 and V is TRBV4-1, with a weak D call TRBD2 (5 bases). Deletions cut 4 bases from V and 0 bases from J, with 11 bases between. The length of the CDR3 is 15 residues. Looked up from germline, CDR1 is MGHRA and CDR2 is YSYEKL. CDR3 region: CASSPWEPSTDTQYF. CDR3 bases: TGCGCCAGCAGCCCTTGGGAGCCCAGCACAGATACGCAGTATTTT.

The chain uses TRBV13 and TRBJ2-7; D may match TRBD1 or TRBD2 (5 bases each). Trimming left V 5 bases short and J 6 bases short, with 17 bases between. There are 14 residues in the CDR3. Germline V gives CDR1 PRHDT, CDR2 FYEKMQ (reference sequence). The CDR3 reads CASSPGTGSGEQYF. In DNA, the CDR3 is TGTGCCAGCAGCCCGGGGACGGGCAGCGGCGAGCAGTACTTC. Together with reference TRBV13 and TRBJ2-7, the CDR3 gives the full variable domain: AAGVIQSPRHLIKEKRETATLKCYPIPRHDTVYWYQQGPGQDPQFLISFYEKMQSDKGSIPDRFSAQQFSDYHSELNMSSLELGDSALYFCASSPGTGSGEQYFGPGTRLTVT.

The rearrangement joins TRBV19 to TRBJ1-4; a weak D match, TRBD1 (6 bases). V lost 7 bases and J lost 7, with 19 bases in between. CDR3 size: 15 residues. CDR1 LNHDA and CDR2 SQIVND come from the germline V gene (reference sequence). The CDR3 DNA reads TGTGCCAGTACCATGGGACATTTTCGATCTGAAAAACTGTTTTTT. It encodes CASTMGHFRSEKLFF.

CDR3 sequence: CASSLKPASNHNEQFF. The CDR3 DNA sequence: TGTGCCAGCAGCTTAAAACCTGCATCGAACCACAATGAGCAGTTCTTC. The chain employs TRBV7-3 and TRBJ2-1; D remains unclear. The germline V and J ends were trimmed by 1 base and 5 bases, with 15 bases remaining between them. This CDR3 spans 16 amino acids. Germline values: CDR1 SGHTA, CDR2 FQGTGA.

The chain combines TRBV10-3 with TRBJ2-7; D uncertain. There are 11 residues in the CDR3. Trimming removed 0 bases from V and 5 bases from J, with 2 bases in between. The germline CDR1 and CDR2 sequences are ENHRY and SYGVKD. This chain's CDR3 is CAISESDEQYF. CDR3 DNA sequence: TGTGCCATCAGTGAGTCAGACGAGCAGTACTTC.

The chain links TRBV9 to TRBJ2-7, with D perhaps TRBD2 (5 bases). The germline CDR1 and CDR2 sequences are SGDLS and YYNGEE. CDR3 length equals 13 residues. Trimming pared 0 bases from V and 3 bases from J, leaving 7 bases between. The CDR3 bases are TGTGCCAGCAGCGTAGAGGAGGACTACGAGCAGTACTTC. Encoded protein: CASSVEEDYEQYF.

V and J are TRBV9 and TRBJ2-1; tentatively, D is TRBD1 (5 bases). Germline values: CDR1 SGDLS, CDR2 YYNGEE. V was shortened by 1 base and J by 5 bases, with 10 bases between the two germline ends. This CDR3 comprises 14 residues. CDR3 in DNA: TGTGCCAGCAGCGTAAGGGGTTCGGACAATGAGCAGTTCTTC. It encodes CASSVRGSDNEQFF.

This clone was picked up one time. J is TRBJ2-2 and V is TRBV27, with 8 positions matching TRBD1. V was clipped by 4 bases and J by 2 bases; unmatched bases: 6. Germline V gene sequence: CDR1 MNHEY, CDR2 SMNVEV (reference sequence). CDR3 length equals 16 residues. The CDR3 spells CASSSWTGINTGELFF. As DNA, the CDR3 is TGTGCCAGCAGTTCATGGACAGGGATTAACACCGGGGAGCTGTTTTTT.